The present TCR beta chain was sequenced within a study of blood T cell repertoires in COVID-19. Produced via immunoSEQ multiplex PCR; TCRdb's table is partial and in-frame only. The sample carries approximately 190,000 clones, over 75% recorded once. CDR3 length: 14 residues. Germline V lookup: CDR1 KGHSH, CDR2 LQKENI. The V end lost 2 bases, the J end lost 8 bases, and 12 bases lay between the germline ends. This chain connects TRBV18 to TRBJ1-4, with a possible D match to TRBD1 (5 bases). Sequenced sample: peripheral blood. The TCR was taken from a woman aged 40 to 50 who had recovered from COVID-19. This CDR3 is CASSPGPRGEKLFF. The DNA for the CDR3 is TGTGCCAGCTCACCAGGGCCGCGGGGCGAAAAACTGTTTTTT.